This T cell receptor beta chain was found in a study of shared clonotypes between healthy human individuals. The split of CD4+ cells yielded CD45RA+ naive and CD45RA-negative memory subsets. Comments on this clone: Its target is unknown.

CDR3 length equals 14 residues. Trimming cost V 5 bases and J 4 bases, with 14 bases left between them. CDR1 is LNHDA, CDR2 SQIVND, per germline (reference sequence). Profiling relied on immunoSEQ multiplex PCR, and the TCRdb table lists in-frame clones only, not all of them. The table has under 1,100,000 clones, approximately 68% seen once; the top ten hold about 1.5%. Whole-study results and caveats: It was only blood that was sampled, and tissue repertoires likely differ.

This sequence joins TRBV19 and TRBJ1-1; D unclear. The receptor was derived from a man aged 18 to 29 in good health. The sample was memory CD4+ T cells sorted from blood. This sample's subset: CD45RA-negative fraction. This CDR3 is CASSAAFSGTEAFF. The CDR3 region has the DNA TGTGCCAGTAGTGCCGCCTTCTCTGGCACTGAAGCTTTCTTT.